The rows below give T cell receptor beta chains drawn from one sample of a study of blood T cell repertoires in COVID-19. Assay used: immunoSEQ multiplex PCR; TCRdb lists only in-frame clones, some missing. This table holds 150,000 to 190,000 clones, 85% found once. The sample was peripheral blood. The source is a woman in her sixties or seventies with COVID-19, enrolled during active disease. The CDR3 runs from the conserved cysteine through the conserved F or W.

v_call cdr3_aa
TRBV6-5 CASSAGGAYNEQFF
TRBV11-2 CASSLDFLGGTEAFF
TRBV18 CASSPPGLLEADTQYF
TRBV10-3 CAISEGGGAMETQYF
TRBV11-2 CASSLLAGTNTGELFF
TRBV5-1 CASSLYRGLAGVNTAYNEQFF
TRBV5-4 CASSLARQQETQYF
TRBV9 CASSVSGDTQETQYF
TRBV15 CAASLAGASYNEQFF
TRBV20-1 CSASASVGYNEQFF
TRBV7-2 CASSPQGARRETQYF
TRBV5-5 CASSGLWGINNEQFF
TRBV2 CASIGTGYGYTF
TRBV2 CASRKMDRGAEQYF
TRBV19 CASSRQHQETQYF
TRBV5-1 CASSFGQPPLEKLFF
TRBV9 CASSVEETTSTEAFF
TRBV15 CATTSSRGVPYGYTF
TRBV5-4 CASSPQGRASEQYF
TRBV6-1 CASSETGLAGELFF
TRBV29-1 CSVGGERAYTDTQYF
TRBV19 CASSLTVGQPQHF
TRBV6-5 CASSPGKQGRTPLHF
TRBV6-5 CASSYRPGGHEQFF
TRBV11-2 CASSLSQAPTAQFF
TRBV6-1 CASSEVWTVYGYTF
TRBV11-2 CASSLDRDHEKLFF
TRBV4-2 CASSRRGPIEHTEAFF
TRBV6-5 CASRSLTGRSQPQHF
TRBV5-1 CASSLGQGVFGYTF
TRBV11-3 CASSHRLAGGRGDTQYF
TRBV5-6 CASSLFPDRGQPQHF
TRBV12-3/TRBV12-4 CASSFAGGGYTF